Listed below are T cell receptor beta chains from one sample, sequenced in a study of blood T cells in healthy people across ages. TCRdb re-analysed the 5' RACE reads in MiXCR, keeping a single row per CDR3 protein. The sample yields approximately 760,000 distinct CDR3 sequences, 25% seen once. These same data were also listed under a study on T cells of mothers and their children.

Sequencing input: blood. These receptors all stem from a boy aged 5-17 years in good health. Each CDR3 is given with its conserved first and last residue. Each record gives: D gene, J gene, V gene, clone size, CDR3 protein, CDR3 DNA. D genes are given only for firm matches. The size field is filled for only some rows; it gives once, few, many or a size class.

d_gene: -
j_gene: TRBJ2-5
v_gene: TRBV7-2
abundance: -
CDR3aa: CASSLAPAAQTQYF
CDR3nt: TGTGCCAGCAGCTTAGCGCCAGCCGCGCAGACCCAGTACTTC

d_gene: -
j_gene: TRBJ2-5
v_gene: TRBV6-5
abundance: few
CDR3aa: CASSYSDPSPETQYF
CDR3nt: TGTGCCAGCAGTTACTCGGACCCCAGCCCAGAGACCCAGTACTTC

d_gene: TRBD1
j_gene: TRBJ1-2
v_gene: TRBV6-2/TRBV6-3
abundance: few
CDR3aa: CASSKPGQGSYDYTF
CDR3nt: TGTGCCAGCAGTAAGCCGGGACAGGGTTCCTATGACTACACCTTC

d_gene: TRBD2
j_gene: TRBJ2-1
v_gene: TRBV7-2
abundance: -
CDR3aa: CASSPHSGRASNEQFF
CDR3nt: TGTGCCAGCAGCCCTCATAGCGGGAGGGCCTCCAATGAGCAGTTCTTC

d_gene: -
j_gene: TRBJ2-1
v_gene: TRBV6-5
abundance: few
CDR3aa: CASSYSNMERSYNEQFF
CDR3nt: TGTGCCAGCAGTTACTCGAACATGGAGCGGTCCTACAATGAGCAGTTCTTC

d_gene: TRBD2
j_gene: TRBJ2-1
v_gene: TRBV7-2
abundance: few
CDR3aa: CASSLVLGTSGLNEQFF
CDR3nt: TGTGCCAGCAGCTTAGTATTGGGGACTAGCGGACTTAATGAGCAGTTCTTC

d_gene: -
j_gene: TRBJ2-5
v_gene: TRBV12-3/TRBV12-4
abundance: -
CDR3aa: CASSSRAKAGRRETQYF
CDR3nt: TGTGCCAGCAGCTCCAGGGCTAAGGCGGGAAGAAGGGAGACCCAGTACTTC

d_gene: TRBD2
j_gene: TRBJ2-5
v_gene: TRBV3-1
abundance: few
CDR3aa: CASSQDESGLAGVETQYF
CDR3nt: TGTGCCAGCAGCCAAGATGAGAGTGGACTAGCGGGAGTTGAGACCCAGTACTTC

d_gene: TRBD2
j_gene: TRBJ2-7
v_gene: TRBV7-2
abundance: -
CDR3aa: CASSHYGFSGRIYEQYF
CDR3nt: TGTGCCAGCAGCCATTATGGGTTTAGCGGGAGGATCTACGAGCAGTACTTC

d_gene: -
j_gene: TRBJ2-7
v_gene: TRBV28
abundance: -
CDR3aa: CASSFRGNYPYEQYF
CDR3nt: TGTGCCAGCAGTTTTAGGGGGAATTATCCCTACGAGCAGTACTTC

d_gene: TRBD2
j_gene: TRBJ2-3
v_gene: TRBV7-3
abundance: -
CDR3aa: CASSLLAGLEDTQYF
CDR3nt: TGTGCCAGCAGCCTACTAGCGGGGCTGGAAGATACGCAGTATTTT

d_gene: TRBD1
j_gene: TRBJ2-7
v_gene: TRBV9
abundance: -
CDR3aa: CASSGGQGLSYEQYF
CDR3nt: TGTGCCAGCAGCGGAGGACAGGGGCTCTCCTACGAACAGTACTTC

d_gene: TRBD1
j_gene: TRBJ2-7
v_gene: TRBV7-9
abundance: once
CDR3aa: CASSLAQGTAYEQYF
CDR3nt: TGTGCCAGCAGCTTAGCGCAGGGGACAGCCTACGAGCAGTACTTC

d_gene: TRBD2
j_gene: TRBJ2-5
v_gene: TRBV10-3
abundance: many
CDR3aa: CAISESTGAGGTQETQYF
CDR3nt: TGTGCCATCAGTGAGTCGACGGGAGCGGGAGGTACCCAAGAGACCCAGTACTTC

d_gene: TRBD1
j_gene: TRBJ2-3
v_gene: TRBV4-2
abundance: many
CDR3aa: CASSPGQGTDTQYF
CDR3nt: TGTGCCAGCAGCCCGGGACAGGGGACAGATACGCAGTATTTT

d_gene: -
j_gene: TRBJ2-5
v_gene: TRBV25-1
abundance: -
CDR3aa: CASSDRDRIQETQYF
CDR3nt: TGTGCCAGCAGTGACCGAGATAGAATTCAAGAGACCCAGTACTTC

d_gene: -
j_gene: TRBJ1-1
v_gene: TRBV4-1
abundance: -
CDR3aa: CASSQDPGFNTEAFF
CDR3nt: TGCGCCAGCAGCCAAGATCCAGGGTTTAACACTGAAGCTTTCTTT

d_gene: -
j_gene: TRBJ1-6
v_gene: TRBV18
abundance: few
CDR3aa: CASSPSGATNSPLHF
CDR3nt: TGTGCCAGCTCACCGTCAGGGGCGACGAATTCACCCCTCCACTTT

d_gene: TRBD1
j_gene: TRBJ1-2
v_gene: TRBV24-1
abundance: -
CDR3aa: CATSDSGQGYGYTF
CDR3nt: TGTGCCACCAGTGATTCCGGACAGGGCTATGGCTACACCTTC

d_gene: TRBD1
j_gene: TRBJ1-2
v_gene: TRBV6-2/TRBV6-3
abundance: -
CDR3aa: CASRGDRASYGYTF
CDR3nt: TGTGCCAGCAGGGGAGACAGGGCCTCCTATGGCTACACCTTC

d_gene: -
j_gene: TRBJ2-7
v_gene: TRBV29-1
abundance: -
CDR3aa: CSAGLSGREQYF
CDR3nt: TGCAGCGCAGGACTATCTGGACGTGAGCAGTACTTC

d_gene: -
j_gene: TRBJ2-5
v_gene: TRBV7-9
abundance: -
CDR3aa: CASSLQSQETQYF
CDR3nt: TGTGCCAGCAGCCTACAGTCACAAGAGACCCAGTACTTC

d_gene: -
j_gene: TRBJ2-7
v_gene: TRBV5-6
abundance: -
CDR3aa: CTSSYRDGAYEQYF
CDR3nt: TGTACCAGCAGCTACCGGGACGGCGCCTACGAGCAGTACTTC

d_gene: -
j_gene: TRBJ2-3
v_gene: TRBV3-1
abundance: few
CDR3aa: CASSPSGSGTDTQYF
CDR3nt: TGTGCCAGCAGCCCGTCGGGGTCGGGAACAGATACGCAGTATTTT

d_gene: TRBD2
j_gene: TRBJ2-1
v_gene: TRBV28
abundance: many
CDR3aa: CASSLSGIYNEQFF
CDR3nt: TGTGCCAGCAGTTTAAGCGGGATCTACAATGAGCAGTTCTTC

d_gene: -
j_gene: TRBJ2-5
v_gene: TRBV28
abundance: few
CDR3aa: CASSLGPSGFQETQYF
CDR3nt: TGTGCCAGCAGTTTAGGGCCCTCCGGGTTTCAAGAGACCCAGTACTTC